This T cell receptor beta chain was found in a study of blood T cell repertoires in COVID-19. Study background: In each case, the material was cDNA or gDNA derived from T cells, B-cell-depleted T cells, or PBMCs.

Participants were aged about 18 to 100 years, lived in around 22 US areas, and enrolled virtually. Participants were placed into cohorts based on the clinical history they reported. Here immunoSEQ multiplex PCR was the method, and the copy in TCRdb shows in-frame clones only, minus some. The sample lists roughly 260,000 clones; around 93% were seen once. The CDR3 totals 13 residues. Trimming pared 7 bases from V and 0 bases from J, leaving 7 bases between. Germline V gene lookup returns CDR1 SNHLY and CDR2 FYNNEI. The gene calls are TRBV2 and TRBJ1-5, with D possibly matching TRBD1 (6 bases). The source of this sequence is a human donor in a cohort exposed to, infected with or recovered from COVID-19 (not recorded which). The donor label of this sample is uncertain. The sample taken for sequencing was PBMCs or T cells enriched from blood (not recorded which). CDR3 nucleotides: TGTGCCAGCAACAGGGATAGCAATCAGCCCCAGCATTTT. This translates into CASNRDSNQPQHF.